This record looks at one T cell receptor (beta chain) sequence and its context. The iRepertoire nested amplicon-rescue multiplex PCR amplified TCR alpha and beta CDR3s from RNA. One entry per CDR3 protein results from TCRdb running MiXCR on the multiplex PCR reads. The data show about 400,000 distinct CDR3 sequences, roughly 41% seen once. Germline V gives CDR1 LNHDA, CDR2 SQIVND (reference sequence). V lost 6 bases to trimming and J lost 2 bases, with 13 bases between them. This CDR3 is built from 14 residues. The data derive from a study of glioma-infiltrating T cells. About the study: Samples included WHO grade II oligodendrogliomas or astrocytomas and initial-diagnosis grade IV glioblastomas.

The rearrangement links TRBV19 to TRBJ1-2; tentative D call: TRBD1 (6 bases). The receptor's source is a human donor with low-grade glioma or glioblastoma, undergoing nonglioma brain surgery, or in good health (not recorded which). Sample: glioma tissue, nonneoplastic brain tissue, or PBMCs (not recorded which). CDR3 DNA sequence: TGTGCCAGTAGAGGACAGTGGACGAACTATGGCTACACCTTC. Its translation is CASRGQWTNYGYTF.